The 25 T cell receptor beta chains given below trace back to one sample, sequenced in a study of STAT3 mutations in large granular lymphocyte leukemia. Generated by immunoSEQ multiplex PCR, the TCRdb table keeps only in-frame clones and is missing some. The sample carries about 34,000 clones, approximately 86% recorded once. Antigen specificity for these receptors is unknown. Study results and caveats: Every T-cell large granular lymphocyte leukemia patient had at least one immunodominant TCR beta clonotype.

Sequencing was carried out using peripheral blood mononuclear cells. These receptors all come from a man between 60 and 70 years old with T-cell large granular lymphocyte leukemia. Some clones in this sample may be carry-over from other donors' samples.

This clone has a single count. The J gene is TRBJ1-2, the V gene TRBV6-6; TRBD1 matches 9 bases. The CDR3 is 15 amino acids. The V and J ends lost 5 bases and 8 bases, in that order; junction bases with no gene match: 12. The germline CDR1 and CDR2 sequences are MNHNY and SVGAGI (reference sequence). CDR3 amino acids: CASSGSRDRERGYTF. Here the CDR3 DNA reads TGTGCCAGCAGTGGGTCCCGGGACAGGGAAAGGGGCTACACCTTC.

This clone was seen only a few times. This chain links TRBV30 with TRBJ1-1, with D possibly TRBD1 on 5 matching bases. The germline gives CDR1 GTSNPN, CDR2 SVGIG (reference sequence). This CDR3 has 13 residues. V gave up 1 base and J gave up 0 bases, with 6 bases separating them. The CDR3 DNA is TGTGCCTGGAGTGAGGGGCTGAACACTGAAGCTTTCTTT. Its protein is CAWSEGLNTEAFF.

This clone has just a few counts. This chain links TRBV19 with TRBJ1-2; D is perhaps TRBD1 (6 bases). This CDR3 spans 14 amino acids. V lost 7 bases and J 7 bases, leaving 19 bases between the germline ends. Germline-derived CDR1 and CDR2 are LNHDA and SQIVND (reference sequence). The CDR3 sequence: CASKIEGVRAGYTF. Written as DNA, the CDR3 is TGTGCCAGTAAAATCGAGGGGGTCCGGGCTGGCTACACCTTC. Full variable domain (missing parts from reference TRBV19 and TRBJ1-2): DGGITQSPKYLFRKEGQNVTLSCEQNLNHDAMYWYRQDPGQGLRLIYYSQIVNDFQKGDIAEGYSVSREKKESFPLTVTSAQKNPTAFYLCASKIEGVRAGYTFGSGTRLTVV.

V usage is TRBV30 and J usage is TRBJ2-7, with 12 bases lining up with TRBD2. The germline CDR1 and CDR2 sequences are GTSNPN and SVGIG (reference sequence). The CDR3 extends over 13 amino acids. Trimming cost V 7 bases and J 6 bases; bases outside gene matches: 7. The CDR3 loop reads CASASGLAGEQYF. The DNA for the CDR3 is TGTGCCTCCGCCTCGGGACTAGCGGGCGAGCAGTACTTC.

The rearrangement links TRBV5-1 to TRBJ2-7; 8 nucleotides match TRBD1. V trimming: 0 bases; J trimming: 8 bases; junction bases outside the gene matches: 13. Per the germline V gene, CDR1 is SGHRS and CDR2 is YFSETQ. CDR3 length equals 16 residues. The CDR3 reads CASSLVDISGTGKQYF. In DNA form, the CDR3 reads TGCGCCAGCAGCTTGGTTGATATTTCCGGGACAGGAAAGCAGTACTTC.

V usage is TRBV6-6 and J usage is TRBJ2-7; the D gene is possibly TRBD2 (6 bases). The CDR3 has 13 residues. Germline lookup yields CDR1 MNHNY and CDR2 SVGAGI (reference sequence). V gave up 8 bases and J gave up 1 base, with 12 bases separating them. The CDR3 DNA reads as TGTGCCAGCCGCAGACTAGGGTCCTACGAGCAGTACTTC. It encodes CASRRLGSYEQYF.

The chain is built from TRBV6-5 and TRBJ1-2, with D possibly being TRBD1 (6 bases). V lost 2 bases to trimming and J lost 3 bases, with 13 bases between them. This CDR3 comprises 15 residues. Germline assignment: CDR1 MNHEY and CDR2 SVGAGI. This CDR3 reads CASSYRGGGDYGYTF. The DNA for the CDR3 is TGTGCCAGCAGTTACCGGGGCGGGGGCGACTATGGCTACACCTTC.

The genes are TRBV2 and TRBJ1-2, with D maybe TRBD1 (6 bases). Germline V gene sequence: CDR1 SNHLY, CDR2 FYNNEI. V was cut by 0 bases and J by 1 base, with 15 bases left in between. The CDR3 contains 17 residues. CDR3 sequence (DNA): TGTGCCAGCAGTGAAGCGCAGGGACAAGTGATTAACTATGGCTACACCTTC. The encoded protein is CASSEAQGQVINYGYTF.

The CDR3 reads CASTPNGAARGGETQYF. The CDR3 DNA is TGTGCCAGTACCCCCAATGGAGCGGCTCGGGGGGGAGAGACCCAGTACTTC. This sequence joins TRBV19 and TRBJ2-5, with 8 bases fitting TRBD2. The CDR3 runs to 17 residues. Trimming took 7 bases from V and 4 from J; bases not matched to a gene: 17. Per germline, CDR1 LNHDA and CDR2 SQIVND (reference sequence).

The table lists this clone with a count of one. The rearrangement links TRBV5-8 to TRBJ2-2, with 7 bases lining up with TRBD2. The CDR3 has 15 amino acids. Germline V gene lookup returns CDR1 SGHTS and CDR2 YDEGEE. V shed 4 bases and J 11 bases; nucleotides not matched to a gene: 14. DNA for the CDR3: TGTGCCAGCAGCGCCGGGGTTACCCCGGGAGGAGAGCTGTTTTTT. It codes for CASSAGVTPGGELFF.

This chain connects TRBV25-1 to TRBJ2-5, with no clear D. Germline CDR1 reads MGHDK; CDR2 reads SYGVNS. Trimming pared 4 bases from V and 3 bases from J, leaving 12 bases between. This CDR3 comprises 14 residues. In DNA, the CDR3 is TGTGCCAGCAGTGTGGGCGGTCCAAAAGAGACCCAGTACTTC. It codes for CASSVGGPKETQYF.

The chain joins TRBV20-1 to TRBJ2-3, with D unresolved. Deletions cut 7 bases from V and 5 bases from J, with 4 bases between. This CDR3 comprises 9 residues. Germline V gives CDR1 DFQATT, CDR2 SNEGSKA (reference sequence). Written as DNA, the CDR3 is TGCAGTGTTGGAGATACGCAGTATTTT. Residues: CSVGDTQYF.

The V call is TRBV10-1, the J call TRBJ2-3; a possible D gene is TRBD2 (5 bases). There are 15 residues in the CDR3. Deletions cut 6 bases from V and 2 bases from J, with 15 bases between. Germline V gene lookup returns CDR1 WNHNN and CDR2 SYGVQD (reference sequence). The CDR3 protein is CASSPKGGPTDTQYF. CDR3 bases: TGCGCCAGCAGCCCTAAGGGCGGGCCCACAGATACGCAGTATTTT.

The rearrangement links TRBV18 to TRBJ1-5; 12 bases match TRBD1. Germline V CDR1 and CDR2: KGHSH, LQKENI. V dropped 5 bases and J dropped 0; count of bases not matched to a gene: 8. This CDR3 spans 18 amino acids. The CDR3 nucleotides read TGTGCCAGCTCATTGGTGGGGACAGGGGGCTCTAGCAATCAGCCCCAGCATTTT. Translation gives CASSLVGTGGSSNQPQHF.

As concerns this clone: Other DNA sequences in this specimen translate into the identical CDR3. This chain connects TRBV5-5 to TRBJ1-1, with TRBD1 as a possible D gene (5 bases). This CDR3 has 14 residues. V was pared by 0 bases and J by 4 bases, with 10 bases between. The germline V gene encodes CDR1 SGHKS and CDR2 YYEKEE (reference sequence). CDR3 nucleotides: TGTGCCAGCAGCTTGGTGGGACGTGCCACTGAAGCTTTCTTT. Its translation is CASSLVGRATEAFF.

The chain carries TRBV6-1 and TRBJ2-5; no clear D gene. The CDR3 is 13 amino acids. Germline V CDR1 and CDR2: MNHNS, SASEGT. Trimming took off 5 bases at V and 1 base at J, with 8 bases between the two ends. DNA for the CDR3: TGTGCCAGCAGTTTCAGCATCCAAGAGACCCAGTACTTC. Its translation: CASSFSIQETQYF.

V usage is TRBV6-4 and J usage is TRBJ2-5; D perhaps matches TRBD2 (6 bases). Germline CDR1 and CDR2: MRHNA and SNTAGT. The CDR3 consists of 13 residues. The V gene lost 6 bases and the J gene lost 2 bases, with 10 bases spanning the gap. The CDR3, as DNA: TGTGCCAGCAGCAGGACTATTCAAGAGACCCAGTACTTC. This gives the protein CASSRTIQETQYF.

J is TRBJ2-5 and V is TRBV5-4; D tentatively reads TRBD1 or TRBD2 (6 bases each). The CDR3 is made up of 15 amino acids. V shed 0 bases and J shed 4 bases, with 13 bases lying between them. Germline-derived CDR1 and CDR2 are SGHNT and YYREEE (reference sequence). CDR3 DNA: TGTGCCAGCAGCTTGGGGGGGGCCACGTTAGAGACCCAGTACTTC. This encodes CASSLGGATLETQYF.

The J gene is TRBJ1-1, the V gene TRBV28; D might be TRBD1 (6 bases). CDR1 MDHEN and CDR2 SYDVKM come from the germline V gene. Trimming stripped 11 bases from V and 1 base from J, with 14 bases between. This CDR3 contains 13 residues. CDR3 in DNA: TGTGCCGCCACGGGACAACGGAACACTGAAGCTTTCTTT. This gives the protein CAATGQRNTEAFF.

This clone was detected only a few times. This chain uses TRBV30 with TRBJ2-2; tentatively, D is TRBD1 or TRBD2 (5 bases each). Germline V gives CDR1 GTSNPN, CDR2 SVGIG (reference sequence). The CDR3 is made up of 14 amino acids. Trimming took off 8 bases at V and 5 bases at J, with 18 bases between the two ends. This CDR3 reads CARDVRGLTGELFF. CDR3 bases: TGTGCCCGGGACGTGCGTGGGTTGACCGGGGAGCTGTTTTTT.

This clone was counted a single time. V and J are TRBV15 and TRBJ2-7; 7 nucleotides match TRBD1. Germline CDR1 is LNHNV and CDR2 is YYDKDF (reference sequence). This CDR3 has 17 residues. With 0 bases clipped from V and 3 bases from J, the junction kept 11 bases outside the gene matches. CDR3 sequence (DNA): TGTGCCACCAGCAGAGATTTCACAGGGGCTCGGAACTACGAGCAGTACTTC. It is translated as CATSRDFTGARNYEQYF.

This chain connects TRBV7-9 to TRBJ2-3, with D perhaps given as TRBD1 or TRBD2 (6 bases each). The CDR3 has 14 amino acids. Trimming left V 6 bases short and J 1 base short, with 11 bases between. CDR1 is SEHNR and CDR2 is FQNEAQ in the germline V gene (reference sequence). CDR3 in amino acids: CASSAEGGTDTQYF. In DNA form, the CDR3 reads TGTGCCAGCAGTGCGGAGGGGGGCACAGATACGCAGTATTTT. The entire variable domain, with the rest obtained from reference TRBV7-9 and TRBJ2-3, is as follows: DTGVSQNPRHKITKRGQNVTFRCDPISEHNRLYWYRQTLGQGPEFLTYFQNEAQLEKSRLLSDRFSAERPKGSFSTLEIQRTEQGDSAMYLCASSAEGGTDTQYFGPGTRLTVL.

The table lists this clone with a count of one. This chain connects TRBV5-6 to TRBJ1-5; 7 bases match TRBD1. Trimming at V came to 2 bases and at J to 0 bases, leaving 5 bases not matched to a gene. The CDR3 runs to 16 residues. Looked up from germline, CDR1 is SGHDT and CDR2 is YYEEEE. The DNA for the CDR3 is TGTGCCAGCAGCTTATGGGGACAGCATAGCAATCAGCCCCAGCATTTT. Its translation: CASSLWGQHSNQPQHF.

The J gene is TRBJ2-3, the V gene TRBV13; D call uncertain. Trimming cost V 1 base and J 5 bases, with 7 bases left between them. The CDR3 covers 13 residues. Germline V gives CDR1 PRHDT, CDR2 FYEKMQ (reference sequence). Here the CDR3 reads CASSLASGDTQYF. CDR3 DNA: TGTGCCAGCAGCTTAGCTTCCGGAGATACGCAGTATTTT.

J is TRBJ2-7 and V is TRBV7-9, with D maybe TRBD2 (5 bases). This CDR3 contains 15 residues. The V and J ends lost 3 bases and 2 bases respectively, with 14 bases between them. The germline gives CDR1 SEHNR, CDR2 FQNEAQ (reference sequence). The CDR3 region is CASSFDPGITYEQYF. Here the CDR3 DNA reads TGTGCCAGCAGCTTTGACCCCGGGATCACCTACGAGCAGTACTTC.